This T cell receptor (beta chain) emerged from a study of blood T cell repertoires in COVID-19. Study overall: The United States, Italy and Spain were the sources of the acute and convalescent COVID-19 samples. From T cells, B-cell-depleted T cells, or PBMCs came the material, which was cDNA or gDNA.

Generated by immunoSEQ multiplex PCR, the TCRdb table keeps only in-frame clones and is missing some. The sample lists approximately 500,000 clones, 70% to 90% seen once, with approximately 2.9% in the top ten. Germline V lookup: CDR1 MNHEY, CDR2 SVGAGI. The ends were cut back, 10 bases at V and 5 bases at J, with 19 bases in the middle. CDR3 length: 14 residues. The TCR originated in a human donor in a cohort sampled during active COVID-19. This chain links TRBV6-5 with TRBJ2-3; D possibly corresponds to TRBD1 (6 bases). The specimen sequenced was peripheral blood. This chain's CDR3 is CATGQGTLRDTQYF. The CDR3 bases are TGTGCCACCGGTCAGGGGACCCTCAGAGATACGCAGTATTTT.